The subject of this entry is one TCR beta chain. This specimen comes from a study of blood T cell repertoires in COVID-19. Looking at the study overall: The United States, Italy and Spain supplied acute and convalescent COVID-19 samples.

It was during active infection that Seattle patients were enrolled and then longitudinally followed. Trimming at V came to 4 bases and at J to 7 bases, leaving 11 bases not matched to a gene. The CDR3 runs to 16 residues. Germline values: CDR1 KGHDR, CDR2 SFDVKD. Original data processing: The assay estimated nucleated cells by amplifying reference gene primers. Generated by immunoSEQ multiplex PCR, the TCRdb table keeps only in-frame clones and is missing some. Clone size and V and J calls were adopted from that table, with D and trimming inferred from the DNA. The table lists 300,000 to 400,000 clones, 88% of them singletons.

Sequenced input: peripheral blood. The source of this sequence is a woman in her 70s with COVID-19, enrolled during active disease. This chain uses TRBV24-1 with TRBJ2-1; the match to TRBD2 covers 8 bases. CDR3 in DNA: TGTGCCACCAGTGACTCGGGACTAGGGCCCAGGAATGAGCAGTTCTTC. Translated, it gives CATSDSGLGPRNEQFF.